One sample yielded the 32 T cell receptor beta chains listed below, sequenced in a study of CD8+ T cells in alopecia areata. Once RNA had been extracted, it was reverse transcribed into cDNA to act as the sequencing template. Using immunoSEQ multiplex PCR, the repertoire was profiled, and TCRdb retains in-frame clones only, with some absent. Here the sample spans 150,000 to 200,000 clones, 55% being singletons. The sequencing input was CD4+ T cells sorted from blood. These TCRs come from a human donor in good health.

This chain links TRBV29-1 with TRBJ1-1; D possibly corresponds to TRBD1 (6 bases). This CDR3 spans 14 amino acids. Looked up from germline, CDR1 is SQVTM and CDR2 is ANQGSEA. Trimming stripped 2 bases from V and 3 bases from J, with 13 bases between. CDR3 protein: CSVENAGAHTEAFF. CDR3 sequence (DNA): TGCAGCGTTGAAAACGCGGGGGCCCACACTGAAGCTTTCTTT.

Regarding this clone: The limits of the CDR3 on the DNA are not certain, so only TCRdb's listed CDR3 is given. The chain employs TRBV5-6 and TRBJ2-7. The germline gives CDR1 SGHDT, CDR2 YYEEEE. Including both end residues, the CDR3 is 13 amino acids long. CDR3 amino acids: CASSVGGGTSRYF.

The chain's CDR3 is CASSRTQHF. As DNA, the CDR3 is TGTGCCAGCAGCCGGACCCAGCATTTT. This chain uses TRBV5-7 with TRBJ1-5, with D uncertain. TRBV5-7 is an ORF; its function is uncertain. Trimming took off 4 bases at V and 11 bases at J, with 4 bases between the two ends. The length of the CDR3 is 9 residues.

The rearrangement joins TRBV28 to TRBJ2-7, with D perhaps TRBD1 or TRBD2 (5 bases each). V was pared by 3 bases and J by 3 bases, with 12 bases between. CDR1 is MDHEN and CDR2 is SYDVKM in the germline V gene. The CDR3 contains 14 residues. CDR3 loop: CASSFPGTGYEQYF. The CDR3 region has the DNA TGTGCCAGCAGTTTCCCGGGGACCGGCTACGAGCAGTACTTC. The whole variable domain, filled in from reference TRBV28 and TRBJ2-7, reads DVKVTQSSRYLVKRTGEKVFLECVQDMDHENMFWYRQDPGLGLRLIYFSYDVKMKEKGDIPEGYSVSREKKERFSLILESASTNQTSMYLCASSFPGTGYEQYFGPGTRLTVT.

This chain joins TRBV29-1 and TRBJ2-3, with TRBD2 identical over 10 bases. Losses at the gene ends were 6 bases for V and 3 bases for J; bases not matched to a gene: 6. The CDR3 runs 14 residues. Germline V lookup: CDR1 SQVTM, CDR2 ANQGSEA. CDR3 sequence reads: CSVPSGRGTDTQYF. The CDR3 DNA sequence: TGCAGCGTGCCCAGCGGGAGGGGGACAGATACGCAGTATTTT.

This clone was seen only a few times. The rearrangement links TRBV29-1 to TRBJ2-5, with D possibly matching TRBD2 (6 bases). V was trimmed by 7 bases and J by 2 bases, leaving 11 bases between them. Germline CDR1 SQVTM, CDR2 ANQGSEA. This CDR3 is built from 12 residues. The CDR3 DNA follows: TGCAGCGCCGGGAGCAAACAAGAGACCCAGTACTTC. It yields the protein CSAGSKQETQYF.

This clone was observed a single time. J is TRBJ2-1 and V is TRBV5-6, with D unclear. This CDR3 has 12 amino acids. Between the trimmed V and J ends, which lost 1 base and 10 bases, there was a span of 9 bases. Germline V lookup: CDR1 SGHDT, CDR2 YYEEEE. The DNA of the CDR3 is TGTGCCAGCAGCTTGTCTGCCGGCGAGCAGTTCTTC. This encodes CASSLSAGEQFF.

This rearrangement joins TRBV15 to TRBJ2-4, with D tentatively TRBD1 (5 bases). This CDR3 is 15 amino acids long. Germline loops: CDR1 LNHNV, CDR2 YYDKDF (reference sequence). Trimming took off 1 base at V and 0 bases at J, with 7 bases between the two ends. The CDR3 DNA follows: TGTGCCACCAGCAGAGGACAGTTAGCCAAAAACATTCAGTACTTC. Its protein is CATSRGQLAKNIQYF.

There are a few counts of this clone. The V gene is TRBV7-2, the J gene TRBJ2-1; D unclear. The CDR3 loop spans 12 amino acids. Germline V gene sequence: CDR1 SGHTA, CDR2 FQGNSA. V was shortened by 0 bases and J by 6 bases, with 3 bases between the two germline ends. CDR3 in DNA: TGTGCCAGCAGCTTAGCGCTCAATGAGCAGTTCTTC. Translated: CASSLALNEQFF.

This rearrangement joins TRBV29-1 to TRBJ2-6, with no clear D. This CDR3 comprises 13 residues. V lost 6 bases and J lost 2, with 8 bases in between. Germline CDR1 reads SQVTM; CDR2 reads ANQGSEA. CDR3 sequence: CSVRAAGANVLTF. As DNA, the CDR3 is TGCAGCGTACGGGCAGCTGGGGCCAACGTCCTGACTTTC.

This clone was detected only a few times. J is TRBJ2-7 and V is TRBV23-1; no definite D call. TRBV23-1 carries the ORF label, with uncertain function. CDR3 length equals 15 residues. Trimming took 3 bases from V and 2 from J, leaving 14 bases between them. The DNA of the CDR3 is TGCGCCAGCAGTCATTCCAAGACCTTTACCTACGAGCAGTACTTC. Translated, it gives CASSHSKTFTYEQYF.

This sequence joins TRBV29-1 and TRBJ2-3, with a tentative D call TRBD2 (5 bases). The ends were cut back, 4 bases at V and 4 bases at J, with 12 bases in the middle. The germline CDR1 and CDR2 sequences are SQVTM and ANQGSEA. The CDR3 loop spans 13 amino acids. The CDR3 loop reads CSVGKRQADTQYF. The CDR3 region has the DNA TGCAGCGTTGGAAAGCGGCAAGCAGATACGCAGTATTTT.

The genes are TRBV9 and TRBJ1-2; D unclear. The V gene lost 1 base and the J gene lost 4 bases, with 14 bases spanning the gap. Per germline, CDR1 SGDLS and CDR2 YYNGEE. The CDR3 loop spans 15 amino acids. The CDR3 DNA reads as TGTGCCAGCAGCGTACACCTCACATCGAGCTATGGCTACACCTTC. Translation gives CASSVHLTSSYGYTF.

This clone was recorded a few times. The J gene is TRBJ1-5, the V gene TRBV6-9; perhaps TRBD1 as D (5 bases). Trimming stripped 2 bases from V and 7 bases from J, with 12 bases between. The V gene's germline CDR1 is MNHGY and CDR2 SVAAGI. The CDR3 runs to 14 residues. CDR3 sequence: CASSYHGGGQPQHF. The CDR3 DNA sequence: TGTGCCAGCAGTTATCATGGGGGAGGGCAGCCCCAGCATTTT.

The chain recombines TRBV7-9 with TRBJ1-2; D remains ambiguous. This CDR3 region has 12 residues. V lost 4 bases, J lost 4 bases, and 7 bases lay in between. Germline V gene data show CDR1 as SEHNR and CDR2 as FQNEAQ (reference sequence). The CDR3 DNA reads as TGTGCCAGCAGCTCCGACGGCTATGGCTACACCTTC. Translated, it gives CASSSDGYGYTF.

The J gene is TRBJ2-1, the V gene TRBV5-1; no clear D. V was trimmed by 5 bases and J by 5 bases, leaving 2 bases between them. This CDR3 region has 10 residues. Germline V lookup: CDR1 SGHRS, CDR2 YFSETQ. The CDR3 protein is CASRDNEQFF. The CDR3 coding sequence is TGCGCCAGCAGGGACAATGAGCAGTTCTTC.

The V and J genes are TRBV2 and TRBJ2-7; 9 nucleotides align to TRBD2. This CDR3 spans 15 amino acids. V lost 4 bases to trimming and J lost 5 bases; unmatched junction nucleotides: 9. Germline V gives CDR1 SNHLY, CDR2 FYNNEI. Here the CDR3 reads CASSGGGRAFDEQYF. The DNA for the CDR3 is TGTGCCAGCAGTGGAGGCGGGAGGGCCTTCGACGAGCAGTACTTC.

In the case of this clone: In the same sample, other DNA sequences code for this CDR3. The chain employs TRBV9 and TRBJ2-2, with D unresolved. CDR1 is SGDLS and CDR2 is YYNGEE in the germline V gene. This CDR3 spans 13 amino acids. Trimming pared 0 bases from V and 5 bases from J, leaving 5 bases between. CDR3 in DNA: TGTGCCAGCAGCGTAGGAAATACCGGGGAGCTGTTTTTT. Translated: CASSVGNTGELFF.

The rearrangement joins TRBV29-1 to TRBJ2-3; 7 bases fit TRBD1. CDR1 SQVTM and CDR2 ANQGSEA come from the germline V gene. V gave up 7 bases and J gave up 4 bases; unmatched junction bases: 5. This CDR3 region has 12 residues. CDR3 nucleotides: TGCAGCGGGCGACAGGGCGCAGATACGCAGTATTTT. Translating gives CSGRQGADTQYF.

CDR3 residues: CSVRSAKNIQYF. The CDR3 DNA is TGCAGCGTCCGGTCGGCCAAAAACATTCAGTACTTC. The rearrangement joins TRBV29-1 to TRBJ2-4, with D unclear. The V end lost 6 bases, the J end lost 1 base, and 7 bases lay between the germline ends. Per the germline V gene, CDR1 is SQVTM and CDR2 is ANQGSEA. CDR3 length equals 12 residues.

This clone has only a few counts. The chain uses TRBV19 and TRBJ2-4, with D perhaps matching TRBD2 (6 bases). The V gene's germline CDR1 is LNHDA and CDR2 SQIVND (reference sequence). The germline V and J ends were trimmed by 0 bases and 9 bases, with 12 bases remaining between them. This CDR3 has 14 amino acids. CDR3: CASSIEGTYGIQYF. The CDR3 region has the DNA TGTGCCAGTAGTATAGAAGGGACTTATGGCATTCAGTACTTC.

This rearrangement joins TRBV4-1 to TRBJ2-1; either TRBD1 or TRBD2 may supply D (5 bases each). The CDR3 is 18 residues long. The germline CDR1 and CDR2 sequences are MGHRA and YSYEKL. The germline V and J ends were trimmed by 0 bases and 0 bases, with 15 bases remaining between them. CDR3 protein: CASSQEPGPPSSYNEQFF. The CDR3 DNA reads as TGCGCCAGCAGCCAAGAGCCGGGACCGCCGAGCTCCTACAATGAGCAGTTCTTC.

This chain links TRBV2 with TRBJ2-3; unclear D gene. V lost 8 bases and J lost 2, with 14 bases in between. CDR1 SNHLY and CDR2 FYNNEI come from the germline V gene. This CDR3 spans 14 amino acids. The CDR3: CASRVEFNTDTQYF. DNA of the CDR3: TGTGCCAGCCGAGTGGAGTTTAACACAGATACGCAGTATTTT. Drawing the rest from reference TRBV2 and TRBJ2-3, the complete variable domain is EPEVTQTPSHQVTQMGQEVILRCVPISNHLYFYWYRQILGQKVEFLVSFYNNEISEKSEIFDDQFSVERPDGSNFTLKIRSTKLEDSAMYFCASRVEFNTDTQYFGPGTRLTVL.

DNA of the CDR3: TGTGCCAGCAGTTACGGTTTTGGGGGGATGAACACTGAAGCTTTCTTT. It translates to CASSYGFGGMNTEAFF. This chain joins TRBV6-5 and TRBJ1-1; D is possibly TRBD1 (5 bases). CDR1 is MNHEY and CDR2 is SVGAGI in the germline V gene. V was trimmed by 2 bases and J by 0 bases, leaving 13 bases between them. This CDR3 region has 16 residues.

The chain couples TRBV29-1 to TRBJ1-5; possible D gene TRBD1, 6 bases. The CDR3 runs 13 residues. V dropped 4 bases and J dropped 4 bases, with 11 bases sitting between them. Germline-derived CDR1 and CDR2 are SQVTM and ANQGSEA. In DNA, the CDR3 is TGCAGCGTTGGGTCAGGGGTTAATCAGCCCCAGCATTTT. This codes for CSVGSGVNQPQHF.

This clone has a handful of counts. The chain employs TRBV27 and TRBJ2-1, with 8 positions matching TRBD1. Germline V gene data show CDR1 as MNHEY and CDR2 as SMNVEV (reference sequence). J gave up 1 base and V 4 bases, and 0 bases lay outside the gene matches. The CDR3 length is 14 residues. DNA of the CDR3: TGTGCCAGCAGTTGGACAGGGTCCTACAATGAGCAGTTCTTC. This sequence encodes CASSWTGSYNEQFF.

This clone has just a few counts. This chain uses TRBV25-1 with TRBJ1-2; tentatively, D is TRBD1 (6 bases). The CDR3 sequence is 12 residues long. Germline lookup yields CDR1 MGHDK and CDR2 SYGVNS. Trimming took 3 bases from V and 4 from J, leaving 6 bases between them. The CDR3 DNA is TGTGCCAGCAGTGACAGGGGCTATGGCTACACCTTC. The encoded protein is CASSDRGYGYTF.

This clone was seen more than once but under ten times. The V and J genes are TRBV29-1 and TRBJ2-3; D is undetermined. This CDR3 region has 11 residues. Looked up from germline, CDR1 is SQVTM and CDR2 is ANQGSEA. The ends were cut back, 4 bases at V and 5 bases at J, with 7 bases in the middle. The chain's CDR3 is CSVVIGDTQYF. As DNA, the CDR3 is TGCAGCGTTGTGATTGGAGATACGCAGTATTTT.

The rearrangement joins TRBV7-3 to TRBJ2-1; tentative D call: TRBD2 (5 bases). Trimming removed 1 base from V and 10 bases from J, with 11 bases in between. The CDR3 totals 13 residues. Germline CDR1 SGHTA, CDR2 FQGTGA. CDR3 loop: CASSLNRGEEQFF. The CDR3, as DNA: TGTGCCAGCAGCTTAAATCGGGGTGAAGAGCAGTTCTTC.

The chain carries TRBV27 and TRBJ2-2; D is ambiguous. Germline V CDR1 and CDR2: MNHEY, SMNVEV (reference sequence). V was pared by 4 bases and J by 1 base, with 10 bases between. CDR3 length: 15 amino acids. The CDR3 DNA reads as TGTGCCAGCAGTTCCGACAAAAGGAACACCGGGGAGCTGTTTTTT. Protein: CASSSDKRNTGELFF.

The rearrangement joins TRBV7-3 to TRBJ1-1, with a tentative D call TRBD1 (5 bases). The ends were cut back, 3 bases at V and 1 base at J, with 12 bases in the middle. The CDR3 is made up of 15 amino acids. CDR1 is SGHTA, CDR2 FQGTGA, per germline. This CDR3 reads CASSLIRAGNTEAFF. As DNA, the CDR3 is TGTGCCAGCAGCTTGATCAGGGCGGGGAACACTGAAGCTTTCTTT.

J is TRBJ1-5 and V is TRBV25-1, with D possibly TRBD1 on 6 matching bases. CDR3 length: 13 amino acids. The ends were cut back, 7 bases at V and 1 base at J, with 8 bases in the middle. Germline V gives CDR1 MGHDK, CDR2 SYGVNS. CDR3 sequence (DNA): TGTGCCAGCAACAGGGACAGCAATCAGCCCCAGCATTTT. Translating gives CASNRDSNQPQHF.